The T cell receptor beta chain described here comes from a study of response to subunit inactivated influenza vaccine. With 5 bases clipped from V and 2 bases from J, the junction kept 5 bases outside the gene matches. Germline V gene sequence: CDR1 ENHRY, CDR2 SYGVKD. This CDR3 is 14 amino acids long. Using its own MiXCR run on the RT-PCR reads, TCRdb lists one record per CDR3 protein. The data show fewer than 600,000 distinct CDR3 sequences, 7.2% seen once. This clonotype was picked up many times. The chain employs TRBV10-3 and TRBJ2-5; 7 positions agree with TRBD1. The sequence came from a man in his fifties or sixties who received an inactivated influenza vaccine. The sample here was PBMCs from blood, taken roughly 24 months after vaccination. In nucleotides, the CDR3 is TGTGCCATCAGTATAGGGACAGAGCAAGAGACCCAGTACTTC. It yields the protein CAISIGTEQETQYF.